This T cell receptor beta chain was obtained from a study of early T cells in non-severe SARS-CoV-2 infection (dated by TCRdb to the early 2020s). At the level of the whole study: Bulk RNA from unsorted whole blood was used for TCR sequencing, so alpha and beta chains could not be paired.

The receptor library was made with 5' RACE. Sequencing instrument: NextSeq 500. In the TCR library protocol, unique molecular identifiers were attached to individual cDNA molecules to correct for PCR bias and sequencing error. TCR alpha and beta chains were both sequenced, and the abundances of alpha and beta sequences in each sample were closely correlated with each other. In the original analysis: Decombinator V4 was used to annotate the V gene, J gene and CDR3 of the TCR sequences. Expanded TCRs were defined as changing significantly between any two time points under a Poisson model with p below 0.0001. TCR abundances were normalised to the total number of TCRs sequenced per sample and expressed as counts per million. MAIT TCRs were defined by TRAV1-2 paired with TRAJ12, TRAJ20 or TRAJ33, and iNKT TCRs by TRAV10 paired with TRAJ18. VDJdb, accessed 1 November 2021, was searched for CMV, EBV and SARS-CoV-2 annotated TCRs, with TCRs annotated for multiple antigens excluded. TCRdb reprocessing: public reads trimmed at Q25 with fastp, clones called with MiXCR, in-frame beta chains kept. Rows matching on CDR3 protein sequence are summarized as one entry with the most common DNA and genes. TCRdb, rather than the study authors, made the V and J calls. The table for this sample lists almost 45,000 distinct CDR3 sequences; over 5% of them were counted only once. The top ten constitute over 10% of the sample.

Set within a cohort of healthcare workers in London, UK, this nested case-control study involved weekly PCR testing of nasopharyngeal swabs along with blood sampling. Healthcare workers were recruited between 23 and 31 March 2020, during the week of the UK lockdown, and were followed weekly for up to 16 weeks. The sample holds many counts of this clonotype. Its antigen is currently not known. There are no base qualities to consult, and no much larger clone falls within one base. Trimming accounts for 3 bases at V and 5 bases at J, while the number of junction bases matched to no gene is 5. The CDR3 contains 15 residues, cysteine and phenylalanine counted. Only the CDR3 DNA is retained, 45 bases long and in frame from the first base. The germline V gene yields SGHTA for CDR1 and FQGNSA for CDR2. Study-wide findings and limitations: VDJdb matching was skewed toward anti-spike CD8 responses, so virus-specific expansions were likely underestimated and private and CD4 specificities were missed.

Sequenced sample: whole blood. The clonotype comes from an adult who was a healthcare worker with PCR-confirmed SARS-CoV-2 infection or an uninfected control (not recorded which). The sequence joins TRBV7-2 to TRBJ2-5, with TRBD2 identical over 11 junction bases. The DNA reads TGTGCCAGCAGCTTTAGCGGGGGGGCCGGGGAGACCCAGTACTTC. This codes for CASSFSGGAGETQYF.